Shown below are 15 T cell receptor beta chains from a single sample sequenced in a study of OX40 agonist ivuxolimab in advanced cancers. The method was immunoSEQ multiplex PCR; TCRdb's version includes in-frame clones alone and lacks a portion of them. The table has about 76,000 clones, 65% to 90% seen once. The sequenced sample was CD4+ or CD8+ T cells sorted from blood, obtained in a trial of the OX40 agonist ivuxolimab. The receptor set was obtained from an adult with an advanced solid tumor such as melanoma, head and neck, liver or kidney cancer.

V is TRBV7-2 and J is TRBJ2-7, with D uncertain. Germline loops: CDR1 SGHTA, CDR2 FQGNSA. The CDR3 consists of 11 residues. Trimming took off 3 bases at V and 5 bases at J, with 5 bases between the two ends. Here the CDR3 DNA reads TGTGCCAGCAGCTTTTTTGACGAGCAGTACTTC. Protein product: CASSFFDEQYF.

The rearrangement joins TRBV13 to TRBJ1-5; maybe TRBD1 (5 bases). The length of the CDR3 is 15 residues. Germline V lookup: CDR1 PRHDT, CDR2 FYEKMQ (reference sequence). V lost 3 bases to trimming and J lost 9 bases, with 18 bases between them. CDR3 region: CASSFSGSRVTPQHF. In DNA, the CDR3 is TGTGCCAGCAGCTTCTCAGGGTCGAGGGTGACGCCCCAGCATTTT.

The genes are TRBV5-1 and TRBJ1-5; D gene ambiguous. The CDR3 totals 13 residues. Deletions cut 4 bases from V and 2 bases from J, with 7 bases between. Germline V gives CDR1 SGHRS, CDR2 YFSETQ. As DNA, the CDR3 is TGCGCCAGCAGCGTTGGGGGCAATCAGCCCCAGCATTTT. As protein: CASSVGGNQPQHF.

The chain recombines TRBV9 with TRBJ1-3, with D tentatively TRBD1 (5 bases). CDR1 and CDR2 from the germline V gene are SGDLS and YYNGEE. This CDR3 contains 16 residues. With 0 bases removed from V and 2 bases from J, the gap between germline ends came to 12 bases. The CDR3 is CASSVGGRVAGNTIYF. As DNA, the CDR3 is TGTGCCAGCAGCGTAGGCGGCAGGGTCGCTGGAAACACCATATATTTT.

J is TRBJ2-7 and V is TRBV18, with 7 bases lining up with TRBD1. Germline CDR1 reads KGHSH; CDR2 reads LQKENI. The CDR3 runs 13 residues. V lost 6 bases and J lost 2; bases outside the gene matches: 4. The CDR3 reads CASSRQGPYEQYF. As DNA, the CDR3 is TGTGCCAGCTCGCGACAGGGCCCCTACGAGCAGTACTTC.

The gene calls are TRBV7-2 and TRBJ2-2, with 8 bases aligning to TRBD1. Germline CDR1 is SGHTA and CDR2 is FQGNSA. The CDR3 loop spans 15 amino acids. The trim removed 1 base at V and 4 bases at J, leaving 2 bases unmatched. The CDR3 protein is CASSLEDRATGELFF. For the CDR3, the DNA is TGTGCCAGCAGCTTAGAGGACAGGGCCACCGGGGAGCTGTTTTTT.

This clone was detected once. J is TRBJ1-2 and V is TRBV11-1; no reliable D call. The CDR3 runs 15 residues. V was clipped by 5 bases and J by 3 bases, with 16 bases between them. CDR1 is SGHAT and CDR2 is FQDESV in the germline V gene (reference sequence). As DNA, the CDR3 is TGTGCCAGCAGCACCCGGGCCCAAGATTACTATGGCTACACCTTC. Amino acid sequence: CASSTRAQDYYGYTF. Combining the CDR3 with reference TRBV11-1 and TRBJ1-2 gives the whole variable domain EAEVAQSPRYKITEKSQAVAFWCDPISGHATLYWYRQILGQGPELLVQFQDESVVDDSQLPKDRFSAERLKGVDSTLKIQPAELGDSAMYLCASSTRAQDYYGYTFGSGTRLTVV.

This clone was seen a few times. The rearrangement links TRBV5-5 to TRBJ2-7; the match to TRBD1 covers 12 bases. The ends lost 4 bases at V and 7 bases at J; junction bases unmatched: 9. Germline values: CDR1 SGHKS, CDR2 YYEKEE (reference sequence). The CDR3 totals 15 residues. As DNA, the CDR3 is TGTGCCAGCAGCCGCGACCGGGACAGGGGGCGTGAGCAGTACTTC. Translated, it gives CASSRDRDRGREQYF.

The chain employs TRBV19 and TRBJ1-4, with a possible D match to TRBD1 (6 bases). The CDR3 loop spans 15 amino acids. The germline V gene has CDR1 LNHDA and CDR2 SQIVND (reference sequence). V was shortened by 5 bases and J by 0 bases, with 10 bases between the two germline ends. CDR3 nucleotides: TGTGCCAGTAGTCCTAGACAGGCAACTAATGAAAAACTGTTTTTT. Protein product: CASSPRQATNEKLFF.

V gene TRBV7-2 combines with J gene TRBJ2-1, with 8 bases matching TRBD2. V dropped 4 bases and J dropped 1; count of bases not matched to a gene: 12. Germline V gene data show CDR1 as SGHTA and CDR2 as FQGNSA. The CDR3 is 18 residues long. This chain's CDR3 is CASSSPDSGRGSYNEQFF. In DNA form, the CDR3 reads TGTGCCAGCAGCTCCCCCGATTCCGGGAGGGGTTCCTACAATGAGCAGTTCTTC. The variable domain in full, completed from reference TRBV7-2 and TRBJ2-1, reads GAGVSQSPSNKVTEKGKDVELRCDPISGHTALYWYRQSLGQGLEFLIYFQGNSAPDKSGLPSDRFSAERTGGSVSTLTIQRTQQEDSAVYLCASSSPDSGRGSYNEQFFGPGTRLTVL.

The J gene is TRBJ1-2, the V gene TRBV4-1; 7 nucleotides agree with TRBD1. CDR1 is MGHRA, CDR2 YSYEKL, per germline. V gave up 4 bases and J gave up 7 bases; unmatched junction bases: 12. The CDR3 contains 15 residues. CDR3 nucleotide sequence: TGCGCCAGCAGCCGCCCCCGGGAAGGGGGCAGTGGCTACACCTTC. Translated, it gives CASSRPREGGSGYTF.

This chain links TRBV14 with TRBJ2-3, with 7 positions matching TRBD1. Germline CDR1 is SGHDN and CDR2 is FVKESK. Trimming cost V 1 base and J 1 base; bases outside gene matches: 2. This CDR3 comprises 15 residues. The CDR3 coding sequence is TGTGCCAGCAGCCAAGGCGGACAGGGCACAGATACGCAGTATTTT. Its translation is CASSQGGQGTDTQYF.

This clone was recorded once. This rearrangement joins TRBV30 to TRBJ2-1, with unresolved D. Germline V CDR1 and CDR2: GTSNPN, SVGIG (reference sequence). The CDR3 extends over 11 amino acids. Between the trimmed V and J ends, which lost 0 bases and 6 bases, there was a span of 3 bases. The CDR3 region has the DNA TGTGCCTGGAGTGTTATCAATGAGCAGTTCTTC. Its translation: CAWSVINEQFF.

The chain joins TRBV18 to TRBJ1-2; 10 positions match TRBD1. Germline values: CDR1 KGHSH, CDR2 LQKENI. With V trimmed by 3 bases and J by 4 bases, 5 bases remained unmatched. The length of the CDR3 is 15 residues. The CDR3 loop is CASSPGQGFGYGYTF. The CDR3 DNA sequence: TGTGCCAGCTCACCGGGACAGGGGTTTGGCTATGGCTACACCTTC.

The chain uses TRBV11-2 and TRBJ1-2, with TRBD1 matching over 7 bases. Trimming removed 0 bases from V and 14 bases from J; junction bases left unmatched: 12. This CDR3 is built from 14 residues. Per the germline V gene, CDR1 is SGHAT and CDR2 is FQNNGV. CDR3 sequence (DNA): TGTGCCAGCAGCTTAGAGGCAGGGGGTGCCCTTGTTACCTTC. Residues: CASSLEAGGALVTF.